These 4 T cell receptor beta chains were sequenced from one sample in a study of OX40 agonist ivuxolimab in advanced cancers. Generated by immunoSEQ multiplex PCR, the TCRdb table keeps only in-frame clones and is missing some. Counted here are under 40,000 clones, about 81% occurring once; the ten biggest clones make up around 13%. The sequencing used CD4+ or CD8+ T cells sorted from blood, collected in a trial of the OX40 agonist ivuxolimab. The origin of the receptors is an adult with an advanced solid tumor such as melanoma, head and neck, liver or kidney cancer.

This chain connects TRBV6-1 to TRBJ2-7; 8 bases line up with TRBD1. The length of the CDR3 is 14 residues. The V gene end was trimmed by 1 base and the J gene end by 3 bases; junction bases not matched to a gene: 2. Germline CDR1 and CDR2: MNHNS and SASEGT. The CDR3 DNA reads as TGTGCCAGCAGTGAAGTCACAGGGGGCTACGAGCAGTACTTC. Encoded protein: CASSEVTGGYEQYF.

This chain uses TRBV6-6 with TRBJ2-2; D is possibly TRBD1 (6 bases). The CDR3 is 16 residues long. CDR1 MNHNY and CDR2 SVGAGI come from the germline V gene (reference sequence). Trimming removed 5 bases from V and 0 bases from J, with 13 bases in between. The CDR3 DNA reads as TGTGCCAGCAGTCCGGGACAAGAAACGAACACCGGGGAGCTGTTTTTT. Residues: CASSPGQETNTGELFF.

The rearrangement links TRBV2 to TRBJ1-1; D call uncertain. Germline V CDR1 and CDR2: SNHLY, FYNNEI. CDR3 length equals 14 residues. Trimming shortened V by 2 bases and J by 1 base, and 8 bases separated the two germline ends. CDR3: CASSERSGNTEAFF. CDR3 DNA: TGTGCCAGCAGTGAAAGAAGTGGGAACACTGAAGCTTTCTTT.

The chain uses TRBV5-1 and TRBJ1-6; no clear D. The germline V and J ends were trimmed by 5 bases and 1 base, with 10 bases remaining between them. This CDR3 spans 15 amino acids. In germline, CDR1 is SGHRS, CDR2 YFSETQ. The CDR3: CASSSSISYNSPLHF. The DNA of the CDR3 is TGCGCCAGCAGTTCCTCGATATCCTATAATTCACCCCTCCACTTT.